The T cell receptor beta chain described here comes from a study of blood T cell repertoires in COVID-19. The wider study: The cDNA or gDNA used as material had been derived from T cells, B-cell-depleted T cells, or PBMCs.

V trimming: 8 bases; J trimming: 3 bases; junction bases outside the gene matches: 9. Germline CDR1 reads SNHLY; CDR2 reads FYNNEI. The CDR3 sequence is 15 residues long. Using immunoSEQ multiplex PCR, the repertoire was profiled, and TCRdb retains in-frame clones only, with some absent. Among 200,000 or so clones listed, 75% to 85% were seen once. Sequenced input: PBMCs or T cells enriched from blood (not recorded which). J is TRBJ2-3 and V is TRBV2; 9 positions match TRBD1. The sequence was collected from a woman between 40 and 55 years old with acute COVID-19. The CDR3 DNA reads as TGTGCCAGCCGAATAGACAGGGGGATGACAGATACGCAGTATTTT. Protein product: CASRIDRGMTDTQYF.